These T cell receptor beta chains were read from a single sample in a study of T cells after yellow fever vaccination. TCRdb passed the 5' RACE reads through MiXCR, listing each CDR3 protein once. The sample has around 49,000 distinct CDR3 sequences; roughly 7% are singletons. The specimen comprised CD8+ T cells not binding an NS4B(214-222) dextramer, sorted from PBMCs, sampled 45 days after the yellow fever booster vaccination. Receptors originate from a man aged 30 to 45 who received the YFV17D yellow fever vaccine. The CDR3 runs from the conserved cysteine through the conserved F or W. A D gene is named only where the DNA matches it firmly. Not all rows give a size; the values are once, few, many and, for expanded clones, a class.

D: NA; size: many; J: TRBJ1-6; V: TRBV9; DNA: TGTGCCAGCAGCCCAGATGTCCCGGCGGGTTCACCCCTCCACTTT; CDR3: CASSPDVPAGSPLHF
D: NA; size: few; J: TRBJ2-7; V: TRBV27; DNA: TGTGCCAGCAGTTCACACCCGGGCCCCCCCCGCTACGAGCAGTACTTC; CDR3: CASSSHPGPPRYEQYF
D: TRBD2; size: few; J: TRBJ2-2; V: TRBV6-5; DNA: TGTGCCAGCAGCCACCGACTAGCGGAAGGGACCGGGGAGCTGTTTTTT; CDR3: CASSHRLAEGTGELFF
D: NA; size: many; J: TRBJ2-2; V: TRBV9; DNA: TGTGCCAGCCGCCAGGGGTCCGGGGAGCTGTTTTTT; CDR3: CASRQGSGELFF
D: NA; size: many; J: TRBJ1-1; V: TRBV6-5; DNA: TGTGCCAGCACTTATTCCCTAGGATCAGAAGCTTTCTTT; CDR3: CASTYSLGSEAFF
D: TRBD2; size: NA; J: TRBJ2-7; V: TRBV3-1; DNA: TGTGCCAGCAGCCGGCCCCGGGCTAGCGGCGGCGAGCAGTACTTC; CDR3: CASSRPRASGGEQYF
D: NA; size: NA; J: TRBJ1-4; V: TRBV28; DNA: TGTGCCAGCAGCGCCTTCCGCGGGGTGGACGAAAAACTGTTTTTT; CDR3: CASSAFRGVDEKLFF
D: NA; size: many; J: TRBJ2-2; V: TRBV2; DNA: TGTGCCAGCTCCCAGACAGACACCGGGGAGCTGTTTTTT; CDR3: CASSQTDTGELFF
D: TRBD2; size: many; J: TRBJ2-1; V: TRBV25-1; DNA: TGTGCCAGCAGTAACTCCGGGACTAGCGGTAACAATGAGCAGTTCTTC; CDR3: CASSNSGTSGNNEQFF
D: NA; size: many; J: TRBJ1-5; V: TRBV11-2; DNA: TGTGCCAGCAGCCATGACGGGGGTCAGCCCCAGCATTTT; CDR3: CASSHDGGQPQHF
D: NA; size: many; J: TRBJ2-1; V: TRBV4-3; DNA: TGCGCCAGCAGCCAAGGTCAGACAGGTCCTTTGGGCTCCTACAATGAGCAGTTCTTC; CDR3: CASSQGQTGPLGSYNEQFF
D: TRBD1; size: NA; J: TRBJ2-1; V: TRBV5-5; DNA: TGTGCCAGCAGCTTGGGGGACAGCGACAATGAGCAGTTCTTC; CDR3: CASSLGDSDNEQFF
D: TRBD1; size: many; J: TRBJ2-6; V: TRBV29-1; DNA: TGCAGCGTACGGGACAGCTCTGGGGCCAACGTCCTGACTTTC; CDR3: CSVRDSSGANVLTF
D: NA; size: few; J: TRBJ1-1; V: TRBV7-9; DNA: TGTGCCAGCAGCTTAGGCGGGGGTGGGGGATCGGACACTGAAGCTTTCTTT; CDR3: CASSLGGGGGSDTEAFF
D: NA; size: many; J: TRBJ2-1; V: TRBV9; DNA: TGTGCCAGCAGCGTAGGAGGGGGCCCCACAGCGGGAGTAAATGAGCAGTTCTTC; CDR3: CASSVGGGPTAGVNEQFF
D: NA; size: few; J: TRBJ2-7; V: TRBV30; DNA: TGTGCCTGGAGTTTTGGCCGCTCCTACGAGCAGTACTTC; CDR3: CAWSFGRSYEQYF
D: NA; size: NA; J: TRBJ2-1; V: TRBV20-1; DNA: TGCAGTGCGGTTTCAGGAGAGCGGGTAGAATACAATGAGAAGTTCTTC; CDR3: CSAVSGERVEYNEKFF
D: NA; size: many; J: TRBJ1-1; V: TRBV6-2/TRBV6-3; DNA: TGTGCCAGCTTGAGGGGGGTAGGGGAAATCGGCGCTGAAGCTTTCTTT; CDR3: CASLRGVGEIGAEAFF
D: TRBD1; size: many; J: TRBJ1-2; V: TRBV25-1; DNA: TGTGCCAGCAGTGAATTCGGGACAGATAGATATGGCTACACCTTC; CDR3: CASSEFGTDRYGYTF
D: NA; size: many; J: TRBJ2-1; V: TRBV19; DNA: TGTGCCAGTAGTATAAAAAACAATGAGCACTTCTTC; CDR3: CASSIKNNEHFF
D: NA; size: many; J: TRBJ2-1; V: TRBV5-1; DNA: TGCGCCAGCAGCTTGAGTAGTCTCAATGAGCAGTTCTTC; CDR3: CASSLSSLNEQFF
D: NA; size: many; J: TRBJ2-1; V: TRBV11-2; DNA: TGTGCCAGCAGCTTAGTACGGGCGCTATGGCATGAGCAGTTCTTC; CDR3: CASSLVRALWHEQFF
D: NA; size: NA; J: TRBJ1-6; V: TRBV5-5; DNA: TGTGCCAGCAGGGGAGGGACCAATTCACCCCTCCACTTT; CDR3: CASRGGTNSPLHF
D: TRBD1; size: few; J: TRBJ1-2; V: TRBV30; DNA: TGTGCCTGGGGGCCGTTGACAGGGGGCATCCACTATGGCTACACCTTC; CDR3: CAWGPLTGGIHYGYTF
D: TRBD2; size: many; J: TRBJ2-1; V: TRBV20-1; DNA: TGCAGTGCTCCCACCGGGACTAGCGGGAGCAATGAGCAGTTCTTC; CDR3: CSAPTGTSGSNEQFF
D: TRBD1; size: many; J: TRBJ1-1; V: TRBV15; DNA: TGTGCCACCAGCGCCCGGGACAGGGCATCAACTGAAGCTTTCTTT; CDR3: CATSARDRASTEAFF
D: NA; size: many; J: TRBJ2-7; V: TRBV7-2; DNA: TGTGCCAGCAGCTTAGCGGACGGGACCTACGAGCAGTACTTC; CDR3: CASSLADGTYEQYF
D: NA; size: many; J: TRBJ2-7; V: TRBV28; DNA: TGTGCCAGCAGTTTAACCGGTTACTCCTACGAGCAGTACTTC; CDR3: CASSLTGYSYEQYF
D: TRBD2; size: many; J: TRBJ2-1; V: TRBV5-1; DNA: TGCGCCAGCAGCTTAGGTGCGGGAGTCGGATTTGAGCAGTTCTTC; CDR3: CASSLGAGVGFEQFF
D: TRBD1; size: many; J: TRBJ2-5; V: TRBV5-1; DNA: TGCGCCAGCAGCCCCCAGACAGGGTGGCAAGAGACCCAGTACTTC; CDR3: CASSPQTGWQETQYF
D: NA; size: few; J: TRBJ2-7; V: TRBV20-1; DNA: TGCAGTGCTAGAGATTTAAGAGGCGGAGAATCCTACGAGCAGTACTTC; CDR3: CSARDLRGGESYEQYF
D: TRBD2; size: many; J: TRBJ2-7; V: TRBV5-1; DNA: TGCGCCAGCAGCTTCGGGACTAGCGGGAGTTACGAGCAGTACTTC; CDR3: CASSFGTSGSYEQYF
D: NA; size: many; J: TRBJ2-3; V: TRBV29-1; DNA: TGCAGCGTCGACCCAGGGACAGATACGCAGTATTTT; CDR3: CSVDPGTDTQYF
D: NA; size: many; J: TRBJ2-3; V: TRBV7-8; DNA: TGTGCCAGCAGCGCCACGGGAGATACGCAGTATTTT; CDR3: CASSATGDTQYF
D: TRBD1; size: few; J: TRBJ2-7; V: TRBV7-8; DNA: TGTGCCAGCAGCTTGGACAGGCGCGAGCAGTACTTC; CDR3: CASSLDRREQYF
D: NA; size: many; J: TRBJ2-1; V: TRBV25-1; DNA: TGTGCCAGCAGTGTTTCGGTTGACAATGAGCAGTTCTTC; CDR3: CASSVSVDNEQFF
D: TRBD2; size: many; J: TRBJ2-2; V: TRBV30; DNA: TGTGCCTCCCACCCCGTGATCCAGCGGGAGGGAGGCGGGGAGCTGTTTTTT; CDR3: CASHPVIQREGGGELFF
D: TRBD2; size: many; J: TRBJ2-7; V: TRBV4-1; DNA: TGCGCCAGCAGCCAAGATTGGGCGGGAGAGTTCTACGAGCAGTACTTC; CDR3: CASSQDWAGEFYEQYF
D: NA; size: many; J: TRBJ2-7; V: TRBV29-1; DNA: TGCAGCGTCTATTCCGGACCCAACGAGCAGTACTTC; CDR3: CSVYSGPNEQYF
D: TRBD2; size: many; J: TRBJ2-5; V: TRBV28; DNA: TGTGCCAGCAGTTTGTTCGGGAGGATAGAGACCCAGTACTTC; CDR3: CASSLFGRIETQYF
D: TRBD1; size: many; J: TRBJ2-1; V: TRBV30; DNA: TGTGCCTGGAGTGTCGGGACAGGATCCTACAATGAGCAGTTCTTC; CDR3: CAWSVGTGSYNEQFF
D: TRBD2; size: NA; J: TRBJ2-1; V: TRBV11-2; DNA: TGTGCCAGCAGCTTTTGGAGTGTGGGAGGGTTCAATGAGCAGTTCTTC; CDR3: CASSFWSVGGFNEQFF
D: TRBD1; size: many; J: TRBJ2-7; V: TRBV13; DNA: TGTGCCAGCAGTGGTGGACAGGCCTACGAGCAGTACTTC; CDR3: CASSGGQAYEQYF
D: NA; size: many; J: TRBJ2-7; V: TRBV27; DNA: TGTGCCAGCAGTGACAGCTCCTACGAGCAGTACTTC; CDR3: CASSDSSYEQYF
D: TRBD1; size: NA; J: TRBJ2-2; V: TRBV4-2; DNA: TGTGCCAGCAGCCTCGGGACAGCTTCGAACACCGGGGAGCTGTTTTTT; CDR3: CASSLGTASNTGELFF
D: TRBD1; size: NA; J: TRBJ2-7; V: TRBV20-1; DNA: TGCAGTGCTAGAGATCCCTCGGGGACAGAGGCTTACTACGAGCAGTACTTC; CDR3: CSARDPSGTEAYYEQYF
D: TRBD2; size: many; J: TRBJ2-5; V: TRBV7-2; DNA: TGTGCCAGCAACGCCCCGGGACTAGCGGAGAACAGATACTTC; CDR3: CASNAPGLAENRYF
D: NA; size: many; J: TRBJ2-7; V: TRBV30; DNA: TGTGCCTGGACTCGGGACTCTACCTACGAGCAGTACTTC; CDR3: CAWTRDSTYEQYF
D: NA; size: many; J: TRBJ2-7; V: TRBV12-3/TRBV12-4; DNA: TGTGCCAGCACCCCCGGTGGGGGACCCTACGAGCAGTACTTC; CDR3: CASTPGGGPYEQYF
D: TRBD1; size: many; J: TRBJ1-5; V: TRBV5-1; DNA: TGCGCCAGCAGCAAGGGACAGGGAGGTCAGCCCCAGCATTTT; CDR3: CASSKGQGGQPQHF